Sequencing of this T cell receptor (beta chain) was carried out in a study of beta chain features in type 1 diabetes. Study-level information: Cell yields, gender and age were comparable in patients and healthy donors.

Every isolated RNA sample was fully reverse transcribed, so sequencing captured expressed TCRB transcripts. Clones were sequenced by immunoSEQ multiplex PCR, and TCRdb holds only the in-frame ones, with some missing. The table includes a few hundred thousand clones, approximately 13% detected once. CD45RO/CCR7/CD25/CD127/CD95/CD27 sorting isolated CD4+ naive, central memory, regulatory and stem cell-like memory cells. Findings and limits, study-wide: The influence of HLA type on TCRB rearrangement stayed undetermined. Equally in patients and controls, PCR might preferentially amplify shorter templates. A moderate, significant TCRB CDR3 shortening appeared in type 1 diabetes across four CD4+ subsets.

The V gene's germline CDR1 is SNHLY and CDR2 FYNNEI. The CDR3 is 15 residues long. The V end lost 5 bases, the J end lost 0 bases, and 13 bases lay between the germline ends. On this clone itself: Its target is not known.

This receptor was obtained from a woman aged 18-30 years with type 1 diabetes. The source material was naive CD4+ T cells from blood. The chain joins TRBV2 to TRBJ1-2; TRBD1 might be the D (6 bases). CDR3 in DNA: TGTGCCAGCAGTCATACAGGGTCCCCTAACTATGGCTACACCTTC. Its protein product is CASSHTGSPNYGYTF.